The text below deals with one T cell receptor beta chain. The table lists this clonotype with a count of one. Its antigen remains unidentified. Nothing much larger sits one base from this clone, and base qualities are not available. A read on its own is weak evidence. TCR beta CDR3 regions were amplified from RNA transcripts for repertoire sequencing. A first-round RT-PCR used HTBI primers with the Qiagen OneStep RT-PCR kit, followed by a second-round multiplex PCR, size selection and purification. Libraries were sequenced on an Illumina HiSeq2000 using paired-end 100 bp reads. Per the source publication's procedure: SOAPnuke was used to process the reads, throwing out any read that had adapters, had uncalled bases, had a mean Phred below 15, or lacked an exact constant-primer or identifier match. COPE v1.2.5 was used to merge high-quality paired reads. Each unique nucleotide sequence was treated as a clonotype, and MiTCR v1.1 was used to align the clonotypes to the IMGT TRB V, D and J references. Analysis was restricted to V-J combinations with a frequency above 0.0001, which covered roughly 99% of repertoires. For each V-J combination, a TCR clonal expansion and chaos score was defined as the ratio of F50 clonal expansion to chaos observed in the TCRdist matrix. Features were reduced by Welch's t-statistics and random forest to about a dozen V-J combinations, which fed a naive Bayes classifier. The similarity between thyroid and blood repertoires was quantified using the Morisita-Horn index. The public reads were reprocessed in TCRdb via fastp at Q25 and MiXCR, keeping in-frame beta chains. Merged by CDR3 protein, the rows form single entries marked with the most common genes and DNA. For this entry, the V and J calls and clone size follow TCRdb and not the study's own pipeline. The sample profile shows around 1.1 million distinct CDR3 sequences; 35% to 40% of them were found once. Over 8.5% of the sample goes to the ten largest clones.

These data come from a study of Graves' ophthalmopathy and Graves' hyperthyroidism (dated by TCRdb to 2017 to 2018). For the wider study: Hyperthyroidism was considered stable if no progression to ophthalmopathy occurred within 18 months of follow-up. In total, 120 to 150 blood samples were TCR-sequenced: 40 to 45 ophthalmopathy, some 80 hyperthyroidism and about 17 hyperthyroidism-to-ophthalmopathy patients. In about six hyperthyroidism patients, T-cell repertoires of thyroid tissue and blood were compared. The study used signatures of the TCR beta repertoire to tell Graves' ophthalmopathy apart from Graves' hyperthyroidism and to predict which patients would progress to ophthalmopathy. To explore V-J signatures that separate ophthalmopathy from hyperthyroidism, a discovery set of approximately 100 patients was enrolled, consisting of 40 to 45 with ophthalmopathy and 55 to 65 with stable hyperthyroidism. An independent validation cohort was composed of around 19 hyperthyroidism patients and 15 to 17 patients who later progressed from hyperthyroidism to ophthalmopathy. After sampling, hyperthyroidism patients received methimazole starting at 30 mg daily, and ophthalmopathy patients received high-dose intravenous methylprednisolone. General findings and caveats noted by the study authors: No statistical method was used to predetermine the sample size, and group allocation was not hidden from the investigators. In cross-validation, the 13-signature model distinguished ophthalmopathy from stable hyperthyroidism with approximately 88% sensitivity and almost 83% specificity, and in the test set the corresponding values were roughly 80% and 75%. In validation, the model predicted ophthalmopathy progression with 55% to 71% sensitivity and about 77% specificity; about a dozen predicted patients were CT-confirmed with GO in a median of around 6 months. Most expanded thyroid clonotypes with frequency above 0.001 were also detected in blood, suggesting blood repertoires may reflect the thyroid immune response.

For CDR1 and CDR2, the germline V gene (reference sequence) lists DFQATT and SNEGSKA. Including cysteine and phenylalanine, the CDR3 has 14 amino acids. The read is trimmed to its CDR3 DNA, 42 bases read in frame from base 1. At the junction V is shortened by 1 base and J by 14 bases; bases outside the gene matches: 9. Hyperthyroidism patients were newly diagnosed, were aged 18 to 65 years, and had a disease duration under 2 months. Patients were excluded if they had other autoimmune diseases, uncontrolled infections, pregnancy or lactation. Diagnosis relied on clinical symptoms, serum thyroxine, TRAb, thyroid ultrasound and orbital computed tomography. Trizol reagent was used to extract the total RNA, and its quality was then checked on an Agilent 2100 Bioanalyzer.

Sample: peripheral blood or thyroid tissue (not recorded which). The sequence joins TRBV20-1 to TRBJ2-5; 14 of the junction bases match TRBD2. The source of this sequence is an adult man with Graves' hyperthyroidism. The CDR3 protein is CSARAQGLAGGAYF. The bases read TGCAGTGCTAGAGCCCAAGGACTAGCGGGAGGAGCCTACTTC.